This record concerns one T cell receptor beta chain sequence. Its target is not known. These data are taken from a study of cytomegalovirus exposure and HLA in healthy donors. Whole-study findings and limits: Apparent HLA restriction characterized most CMV-associated TCR beta chains in a later analysis. A classifier reportedly called cytomegalovirus status with high sensitivity and specificity.

Amplification used 60 Vbeta primers and 13 Jbeta primers. Methods used by the authors: An analysis that came later counted tens of millions of unique TCR beta chains, around 12 million shared. The table came from immunoSEQ multiplex PCR; TCRdb's copy has only in-frame clones and leaves some out. That table is the source of V, J and clone size, and D and trimming were worked out from the DNA. The sample records about 150,000 clones, roughly three quarters being singletons. Sequencing was done on a sample of PBMCs. The receptor's source is a male donor in good health and CMV-seronegative.

The CDR3 sequence: CATSFQGGTDTQYF. The CDR3 DNA reads TGTGCCACCAGCTTCCAGGGGGGCACAGATACGCAGTATTTT. This chain uses TRBV15 with TRBJ2-3; 7 positions match TRBD1. The CDR3 contains 14 residues. Germline values: CDR1 LNHNV, CDR2 YYDKDF (reference sequence). After removal of 5 bases from V and 1 base from J, the junction contained 3 bases not matched to a gene. Drawing the rest from reference TRBV15 and TRBJ2-3, the complete variable domain is DAMVIQNPRYQVTQFGKPVTLSCSQTLNHNVMYWYQQKSSQAPKLLFHYYDKDFNNEADTPDNFQSRRPNTSFCFLDIRSPGLGDTAMYLCATSFQGGTDTQYFGPGTRLTVL.